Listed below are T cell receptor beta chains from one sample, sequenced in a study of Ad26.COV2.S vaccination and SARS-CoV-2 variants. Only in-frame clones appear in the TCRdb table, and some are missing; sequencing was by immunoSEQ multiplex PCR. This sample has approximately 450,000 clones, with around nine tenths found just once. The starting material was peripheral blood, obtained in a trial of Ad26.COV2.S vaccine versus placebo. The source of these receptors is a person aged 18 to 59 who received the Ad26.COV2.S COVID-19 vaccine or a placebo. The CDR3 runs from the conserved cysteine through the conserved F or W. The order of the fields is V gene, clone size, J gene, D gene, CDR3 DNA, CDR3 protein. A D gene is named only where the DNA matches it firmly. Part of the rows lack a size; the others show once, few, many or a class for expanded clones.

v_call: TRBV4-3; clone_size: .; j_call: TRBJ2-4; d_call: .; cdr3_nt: TGCGCCAGCAGCCAAGGTCCATACCTAGGTGGAATTCAGTACTTC; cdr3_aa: CASSQGPYLGGIQYF
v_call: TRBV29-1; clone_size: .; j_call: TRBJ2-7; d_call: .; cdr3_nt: TGCAGCGTTGGACTGGGCCAGGGTTACGAGCAGTACTTC; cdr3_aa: CSVGLGQGYEQYF
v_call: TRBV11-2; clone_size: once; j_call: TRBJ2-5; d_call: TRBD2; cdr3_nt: TGTGCCAGCAGCTTAGGGGGGGGGACGAATCTTCAAGAGACCCAGTACTTC; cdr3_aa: CASSLGGGTNLQETQYF
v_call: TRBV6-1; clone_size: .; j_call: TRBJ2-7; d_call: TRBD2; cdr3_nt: TGTGCCAGCAGTGAGCGACTAGCGGGGTGGCTTTCCTACGAGCAGTACTTC; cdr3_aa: CASSERLAGWLSYEQYF
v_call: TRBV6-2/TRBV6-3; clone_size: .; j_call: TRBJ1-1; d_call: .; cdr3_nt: TGTGCCAGCAGACCTGCCCCCGAACGGTTGACTGAAGCTTTCTTT; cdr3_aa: CASRPAPERLTEAFF
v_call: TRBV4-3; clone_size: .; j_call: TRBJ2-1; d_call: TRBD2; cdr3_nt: TGCGCCAGCAGCCAAGATCTTCTAGCGGGAGGTCCTGAGCAGTTCTTC; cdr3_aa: CASSQDLLAGGPEQFF
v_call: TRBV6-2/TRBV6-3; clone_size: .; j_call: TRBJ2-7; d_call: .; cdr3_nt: TGTGCCAGCAGTTCCCCCGGCACCGGCCAGACCTACGAGCAGTACTTC; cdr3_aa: CASSSPGTGQTYEQYF
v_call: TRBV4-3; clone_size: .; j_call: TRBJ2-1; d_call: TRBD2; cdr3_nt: TGCGCCAGCAGCCTGAGCGGGACTAGCGGCTACAATGAGCAGTTCTTC; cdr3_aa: CASSLSGTSGYNEQFF
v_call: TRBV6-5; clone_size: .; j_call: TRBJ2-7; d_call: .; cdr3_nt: TGTGCCAGCAGTCCGACTAGCTCCTACGAGCAGTACTTC; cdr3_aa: CASSPTSSYEQYF
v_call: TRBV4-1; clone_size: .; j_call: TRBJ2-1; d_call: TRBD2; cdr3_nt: TGCGCCAGCAGCCGAAGGGGAGCTGGGACTAGCGGAGACAATGAGCAGTTCTTC; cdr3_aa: CASSRRGAGTSGDNEQFF
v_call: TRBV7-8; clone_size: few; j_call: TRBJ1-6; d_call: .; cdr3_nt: TGTGCCAGCAGACCAGGGAGCTCCTATAATTCACCCCTCCACTTT; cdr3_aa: CASRPGSSYNSPLHF
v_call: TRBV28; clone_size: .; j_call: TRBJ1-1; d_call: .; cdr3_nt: TGTGCCAGCAGTTTATTAACAAATCGGGTCACTGAAGCTTTCTTT; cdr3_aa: CASSLLTNRVTEAFF
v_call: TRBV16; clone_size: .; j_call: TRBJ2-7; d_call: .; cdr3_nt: TGTGCCAGCAGCCCTCCGAGGGGGAACGAGCAGTACTTC; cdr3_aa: CASSPPRGNEQYF
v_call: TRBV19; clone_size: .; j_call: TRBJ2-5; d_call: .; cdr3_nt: TGTGCCAGTAGCGAGCCCGGGGATAACATTCAAGAGACCCAGTACTTC; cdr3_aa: CASSEPGDNIQETQYF
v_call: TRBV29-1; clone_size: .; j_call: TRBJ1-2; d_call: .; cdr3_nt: TGCAGCGCTCCATCTCCGATGGACTATGGCTACACCTTC; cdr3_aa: CSAPSPMDYGYTF
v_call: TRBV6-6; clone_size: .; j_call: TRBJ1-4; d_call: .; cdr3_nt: TGTGCCAGCAGTTACGCGGTCCTAGGGGAAAAACTGTTTTTT; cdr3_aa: CASSYAVLGEKLFF
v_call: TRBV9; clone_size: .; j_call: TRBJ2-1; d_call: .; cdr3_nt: TGTGCCAGCAGCGAAGTAGCGAGGAATGAGCAGTTCTTC; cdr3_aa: CASSEVARNEQFF
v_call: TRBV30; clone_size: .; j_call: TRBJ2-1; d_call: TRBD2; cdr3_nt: TGTGCCTGGAGGGGGGGACTAGCTGTCCCGGCGGGTGAGCAGTTCTTC; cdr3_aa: CAWRGGLAVPAGEQFF